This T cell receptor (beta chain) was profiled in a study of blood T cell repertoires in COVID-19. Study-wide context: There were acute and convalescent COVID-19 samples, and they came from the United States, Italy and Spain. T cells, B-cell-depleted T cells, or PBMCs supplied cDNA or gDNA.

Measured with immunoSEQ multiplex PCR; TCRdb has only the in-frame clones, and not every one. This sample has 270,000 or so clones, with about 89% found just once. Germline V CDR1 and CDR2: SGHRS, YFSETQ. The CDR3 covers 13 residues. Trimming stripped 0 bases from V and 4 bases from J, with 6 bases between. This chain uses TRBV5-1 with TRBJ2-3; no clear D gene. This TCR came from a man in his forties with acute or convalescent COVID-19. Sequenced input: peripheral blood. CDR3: CASSLATSDTQYF. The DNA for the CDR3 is TGCGCCAGCAGCTTGGCAACTTCAGATACGCAGTATTTT.